This TCR beta chain was identified during a study of OX40 agonist ivuxolimab in advanced cancers. The wider study: Patients in dose escalation had liver, melanoma, kidney or head and neck cancers. Under the entry rules, prior anti-PD-1, anti-PD-L1 or anti-CTLA-4 therapy was allowed, and 40% had some.

Patients had blood sampled at baseline and again on cycle 4 day 1 and cycle 7 day 1. Study findings and constraints: Fewer expanded clones were found on average in CD4+ than in CD8+ T cells.

Worth noting for this clone: What it recognizes is unknown.

After removal of 5 bases from V and 3 bases from J, the junction contained 4 bases not matched to a gene. The CDR3 is made up of 14 amino acids. Germline V CDR1 and CDR2: SNHLY, FYNNEI. Sequenced by immunoSEQ multiplex PCR; TCRdb stores in-frame clones only, minus some. The sample consists of 55,000 to 65,000 clones, roughly 86% of them appearing once. Sequences were derived from CD4+ or CD8+ T cells sorted from blood, sampled in a trial of the OX40 agonist ivuxolimab. The V gene is TRBV2, the J gene TRBJ1-5; 7 bases are shared with TRBD1. This clonotype was obtained from an adult with an advanced solid tumor such as melanoma, head and neck, liver or kidney cancer. CDR3 DNA: TGTGCCAGCAGTAAGACAGGGATCAATCAGCCCCAGCATTTT. Residues: CASSKTGINQPQHF.